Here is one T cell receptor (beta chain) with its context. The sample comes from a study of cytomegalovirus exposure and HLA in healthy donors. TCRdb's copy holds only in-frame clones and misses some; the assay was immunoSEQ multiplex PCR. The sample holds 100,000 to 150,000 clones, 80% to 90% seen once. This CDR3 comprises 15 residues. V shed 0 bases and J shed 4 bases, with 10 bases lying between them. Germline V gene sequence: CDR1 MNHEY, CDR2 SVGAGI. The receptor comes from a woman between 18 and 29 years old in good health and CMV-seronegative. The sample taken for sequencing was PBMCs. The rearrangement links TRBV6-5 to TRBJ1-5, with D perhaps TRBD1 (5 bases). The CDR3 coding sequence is TGTGCCAGCAGTTACTCGAGTGGGGGGAATCAGCCCCAGCATTTT. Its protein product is CASSYSSGGNQPQHF.